This T cell receptor beta chain came from a study of T cells in Graves' hyperthyroidism and ophthalmopathy. In making diagnoses, clinical symptoms, serum thyroxine and TRAb, thyroid ultrasound and orbital computed tomography were all used. Amplification of TCR beta CDR3 regions was performed using RNA transcripts as template. When the TCR CDR3 underwent first-round RT-PCR, the HTBI primer set was used. TCRdb itself ran the multiplex PCR reads through MiXCR, one entry per CDR3 protein. The data hold about 330,000 distinct CDR3 sequences, with around 13% observed a single time. There are many counts of this clonotype. Its target is unknown. Study-wide results and limits: Ophthalmopathy and stable hyperthyroidism were separated by a 13 V-J model. Most expanded thyroid clonotypes above 0.001 recurred in blood.

The sample taken for sequencing was blood. This receptor was obtained from a woman aged 40 to 50 with Graves' ophthalmopathy.

CDR3 protein: CASSFGAGSYEQYF. CDR3 sequence (DNA): TGTGCCAGCAGCTTTGGCGCCGGGTCCTACGAGCAGTACTTC. The gene calls are TRBV7-2 and TRBJ2-7; D unresolved. V dropped 3 bases and J dropped 1 base, with 10 bases sitting between them. The CDR3 has 14 amino acids. Germline lookup yields CDR1 SGHTA and CDR2 FQGNSA.